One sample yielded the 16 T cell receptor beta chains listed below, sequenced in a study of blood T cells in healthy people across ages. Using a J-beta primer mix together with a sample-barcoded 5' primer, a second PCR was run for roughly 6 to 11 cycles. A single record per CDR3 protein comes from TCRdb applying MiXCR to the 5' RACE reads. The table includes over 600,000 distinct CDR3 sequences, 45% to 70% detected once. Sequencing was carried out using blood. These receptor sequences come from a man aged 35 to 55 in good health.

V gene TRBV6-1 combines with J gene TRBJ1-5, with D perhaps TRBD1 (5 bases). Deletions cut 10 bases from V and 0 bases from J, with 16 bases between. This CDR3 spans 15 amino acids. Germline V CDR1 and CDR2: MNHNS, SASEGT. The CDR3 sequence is CATWGGSYSNQPQHF. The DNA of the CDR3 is TGTGCCACCTGGGGCGGCAGCTATAGCAATCAGCCCCAGCATTTT.

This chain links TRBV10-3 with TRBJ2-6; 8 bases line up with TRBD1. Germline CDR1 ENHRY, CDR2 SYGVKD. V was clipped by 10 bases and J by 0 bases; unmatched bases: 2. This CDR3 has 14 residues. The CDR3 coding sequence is TGTGCCACCGGACAGGGCTCTGGGGCCAACGTCCTGACTTTC. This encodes CATGQGSGANVLTF.

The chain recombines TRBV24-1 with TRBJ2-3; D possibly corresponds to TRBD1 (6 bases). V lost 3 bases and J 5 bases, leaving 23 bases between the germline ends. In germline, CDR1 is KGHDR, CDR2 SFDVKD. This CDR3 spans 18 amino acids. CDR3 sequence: CATSDGTGTRTVRDTQYF. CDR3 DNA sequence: TGTGCCACCAGTGATGGGACCGGGACACGGACTGTCCGAGATACGCAGTATTTT.

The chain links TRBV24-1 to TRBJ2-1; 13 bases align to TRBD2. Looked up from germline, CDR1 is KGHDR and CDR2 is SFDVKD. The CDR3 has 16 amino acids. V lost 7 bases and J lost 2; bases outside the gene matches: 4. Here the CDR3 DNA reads TGTGCCACCAGAACCGGGACTAGCGGGACCTACAATGAGCAGTTCTTC. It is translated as CATRTGTSGTYNEQFF.

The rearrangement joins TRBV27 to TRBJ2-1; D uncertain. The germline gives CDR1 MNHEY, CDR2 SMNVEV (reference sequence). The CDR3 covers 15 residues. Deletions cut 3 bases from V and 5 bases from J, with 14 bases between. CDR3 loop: CASSFRLVSNNEQFF. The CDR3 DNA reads TGTGCCAGCAGTTTCCGTCTAGTGAGTAACAATGAGCAGTTCTTC.

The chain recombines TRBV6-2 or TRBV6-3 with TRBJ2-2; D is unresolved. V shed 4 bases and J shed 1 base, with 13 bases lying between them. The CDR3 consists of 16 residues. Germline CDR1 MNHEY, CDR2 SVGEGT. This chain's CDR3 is CASSFQAPGNTGELFF. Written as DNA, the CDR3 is TGTGCCAGCAGTTTTCAAGCCCCGGGGAACACCGGGGAGCTGTTTTTT.

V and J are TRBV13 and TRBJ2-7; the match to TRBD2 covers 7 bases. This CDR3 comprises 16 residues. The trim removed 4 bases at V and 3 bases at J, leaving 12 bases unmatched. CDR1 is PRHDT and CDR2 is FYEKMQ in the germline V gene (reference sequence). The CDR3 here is CASSSTQTSDGYEQYF. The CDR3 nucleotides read TGTGCCAGCAGCTCAACCCAAACTAGCGATGGCTACGAGCAGTACTTC.

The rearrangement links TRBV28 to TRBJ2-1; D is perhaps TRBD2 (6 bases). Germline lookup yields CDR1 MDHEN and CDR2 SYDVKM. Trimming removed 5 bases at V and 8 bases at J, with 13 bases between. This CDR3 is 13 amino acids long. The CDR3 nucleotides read TGTGCCAGCAGTCGCGGATCGGGGGATGAGCAGTTCTTC. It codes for CASSRGSGDEQFF.

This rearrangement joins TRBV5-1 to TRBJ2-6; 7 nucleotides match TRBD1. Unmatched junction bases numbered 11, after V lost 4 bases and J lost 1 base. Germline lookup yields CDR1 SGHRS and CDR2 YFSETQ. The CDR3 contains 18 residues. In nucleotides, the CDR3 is TGCGCCAGCAGCACCGGACAGGCCGGAGTGTCTGGGGCCAACGTCCTGACTTTC. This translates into CASSTGQAGVSGANVLTF.

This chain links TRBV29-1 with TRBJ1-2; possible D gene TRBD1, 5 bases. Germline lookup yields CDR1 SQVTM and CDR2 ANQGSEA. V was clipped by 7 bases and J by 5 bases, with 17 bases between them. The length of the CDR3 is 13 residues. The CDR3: CSAEGAPQYGYTF. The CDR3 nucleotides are TGCAGCGCCGAAGGGGCACCCCAATATGGCTACACCTTC. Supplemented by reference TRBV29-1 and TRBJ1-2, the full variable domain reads SAVISQKPSRDICQRGTSLTIQCQVDSQVTMMFWYRQQPGQSLTLIATANQGSEATYESGFVIDKFPISRPNLTFSTLTVSNMSPEDSSIYLCSAEGAPQYGYTFGSGTRLTVV.

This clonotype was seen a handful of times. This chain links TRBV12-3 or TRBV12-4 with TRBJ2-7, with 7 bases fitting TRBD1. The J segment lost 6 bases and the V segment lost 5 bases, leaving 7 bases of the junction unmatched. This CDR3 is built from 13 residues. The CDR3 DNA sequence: TGTGCCAGCAGTCTGGGACAGTTCAGCGAGCAGTACTTC. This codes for CASSLGQFSEQYF.

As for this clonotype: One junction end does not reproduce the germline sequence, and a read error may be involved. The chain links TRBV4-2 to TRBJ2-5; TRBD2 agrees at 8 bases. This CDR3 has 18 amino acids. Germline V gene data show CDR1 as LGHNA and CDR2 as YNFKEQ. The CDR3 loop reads CASNQEGFSGAYQETQYF. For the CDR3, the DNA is TGTGCCAGCAACCAAGAAGGGTTTAGCGGGGCGTACCAAGAGACCCAGTACTTC.

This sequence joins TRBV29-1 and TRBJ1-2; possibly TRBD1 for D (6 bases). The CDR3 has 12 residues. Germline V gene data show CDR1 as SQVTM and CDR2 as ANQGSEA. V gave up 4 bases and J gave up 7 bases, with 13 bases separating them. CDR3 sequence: CSVAQGKGGYTF. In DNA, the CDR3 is TGCAGCGTTGCTCAGGGGAAAGGTGGCTACACCTTC.

In DNA, the CDR3 is TGCAGTGCTAGAGCAGACTATACCTACGAGCAGTACTTC. Protein: CSARADYTYEQYF. This chain links TRBV20-1 with TRBJ2-7, with a possible D match to TRBD2 (5 bases). The germline CDR1 and CDR2 sequences are DFQATT and SNEGSKA (reference sequence). Trimming took off 1 base at V and 2 bases at J, with 9 bases between the two ends. The CDR3 loop spans 13 amino acids.

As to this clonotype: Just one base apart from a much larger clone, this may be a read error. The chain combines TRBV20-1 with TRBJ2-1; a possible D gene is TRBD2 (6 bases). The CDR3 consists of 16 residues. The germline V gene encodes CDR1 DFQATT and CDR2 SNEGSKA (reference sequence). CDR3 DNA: TGCAGGGCCCCGAGCCCTCTGAGACTAGCCTACAATGAGCAGTTCTTC. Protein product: CRAPSPLRLAYNEQFF.

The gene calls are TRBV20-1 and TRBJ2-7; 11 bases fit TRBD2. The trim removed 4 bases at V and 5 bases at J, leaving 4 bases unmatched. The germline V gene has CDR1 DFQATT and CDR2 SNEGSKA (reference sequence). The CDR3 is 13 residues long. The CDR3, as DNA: TGCAGTGCTATGGTAGCGGGAGGGAACGAGCAGTACTTC. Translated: CSAMVAGGNEQYF.